Following are 32 T cell receptor beta chains from one sample sequenced in a study of T cell responses to AZD1222 COVID-19 vaccine (dated by TCRdb to about 2021). The library was obtained by the immunoSEQ multiplex PCR assay. TCRdb provides this immuneACCESS table in a form limited to in-frame rearrangements. Some clones are lacking; in checked studies, under half of them reflect an unresolved V gene, and why the rest are absent is not known. The sample includes 120,000 or so clones, with just over 85% observed a single time. The biggest ten clones account for around 20% of the sample. This specimen's time point label, interpreted: baseline before first vaccination. What this sample's treatment or condition label stands for: meningococcal conjugate vaccine given as trial control. Material: peripheral blood, obtained on day 0 of MenACWY control vaccination. The receptor set was obtained from an adult in good health.

V usage is TRBV9 and J usage is TRBJ1-4, with TRBD1 matching 8 bases. V lost 7 bases and J lost 7; bases outside the gene matches: 9. The germline V gene encodes CDR1 SGDLS and CDR2 YYNGEE. The CDR3 covers 14 residues. The CDR3 nucleotides read TGTGCCAGCGGGGGCCCAGGGGGCGGTGAAAAACTGTTTTTT. It yields the protein CASGGPGGGEKLFF. Looking up the rest from reference TRBV9 and TRBJ1-4 gives the full variable domain: DSGVTQTPKHLITATGQRVTLRCSPRSGDLSVYWYQQSLDQGLQFLIQYYNGEERAKGNILERFSAQQFPDLHSELNLSSLELGDSALYFCASGGPGGGEKLFFGSGTQLSVL.

V usage is TRBV7-3 and J usage is TRBJ2-1; 12 bases are shared with TRBD2. V trimming: 1 base; J trimming: 9 bases; junction bases outside the gene matches: 4. Germline assignment: CDR1 SGHTA and CDR2 FQGTGA. The CDR3 length is 15 residues. The CDR3 loop reads CASSLSRLAGAEQFF. The CDR3 nucleotides are TGTGCCAGCAGCTTAAGCCGACTAGCGGGGGCTGAGCAGTTCTTC.

By its share, this clone is medium-sized (0.01 to 0.1%). The V and J genes are TRBV7-9 and TRBJ1-5; 10 bases line up with TRBD1. The CDR3 covers 16 residues. Per germline, CDR1 SEHNR and CDR2 FQNEAQ (reference sequence). The V and J ends lost 5 bases and 3 bases, in that order; junction bases with no gene match: 7. Here the CDR3 reads CASSPGQGHANQPQHF. DNA of the CDR3: TGTGCCAGCAGCCCGGGACAGGGGCACGCCAATCAGCCCCAGCATTTT.

This clone has a handful of counts. This chain links TRBV10-3 with TRBJ1-6, with D possibly matching TRBD1 (5 bases). V was clipped by 6 bases and J by 3 bases, with 15 bases between them. Germline V lookup: CDR1 ENHRY, CDR2 SYGVKD. This CDR3 has 16 amino acids. CDR3 protein: CAIRGTRDGYNSPLHF. The CDR3 region has the DNA TGTGCCATCAGGGGGACCCGGGACGGCTATAATTCACCCCTCCACTTT.

Only one count was recorded for this clone. The chain recombines TRBV24-1 with TRBJ2-7, with D perhaps matching TRBD1 (6 bases). The germline V gene encodes CDR1 KGHDR and CDR2 SFDVKD. This CDR3 region has 13 residues. Trimming took off 4 bases at V and 6 bases at J, with 12 bases between the two ends. CDR3 amino acids: CATSDRGIGEQYF. DNA for the CDR3: TGTGCCACCAGTGACAGGGGTATTGGCGAGCAGTACTTC.

The chain carries TRBV3-1 (or the pseudogene TRBV3-2) and TRBJ2-1; 13 bases match TRBD2. V lost 4 bases and J lost 3; bases outside the gene matches: 15. The germline gives CDR1 LGHDT, CDR2 YNNKEL (reference sequence). The CDR3 loop spans 20 amino acids. CDR3 coding DNA: TGTGCCAGCAGCCCAGGGCCGACTAGCGGGAGGCCTTTGGGCTACAATGAGCAGTTCTTC. Translation: CASSPGPTSGRPLGYNEQFF.

The rearrangement uses TRBV27 and TRBJ2-5; TRBD1 agrees at 9 bases. This CDR3 has 15 residues. Trimming at V came to 6 bases and at J to 1 base, leaving 6 bases not matched to a gene. The V gene's germline CDR1 is MNHEY and CDR2 SMNVEV (reference sequence). The CDR3 DNA reads TGTGCCAGCAGGCGGACAGGGGATTCCCAAGAGACCCAGTACTTC. Its protein product is CASRRTGDSQETQYF.

The J gene is TRBJ1-5, the V gene TRBV28; D is uncertain. The CDR3 length is 16 residues. Germline loops: CDR1 MDHEN, CDR2 SYDVKM. The V end lost 8 bases, the J end lost 5 bases, and 22 bases lay between the germline ends. The CDR3 DNA is TGTGCCAGCCCTTCCCCCCTCACACGGGCGGATCAGCCCCAGCATTTT. It codes for CASPSPLTRADQPQHF.

The chain uses TRBV5-1 and TRBJ1-2, with TRBD1 matching over 10 bases. This CDR3 spans 14 amino acids. Losses at the gene ends were 3 bases for V and 8 bases for J; bases not matched to a gene: 7. Germline V lookup: CDR1 SGHRS, CDR2 YFSETQ. CDR3 in amino acids: CASSSDDRGLGYTF. Written as DNA, the CDR3 is TGCGCCAGCAGCTCCGACGACAGGGGGCTCGGCTACACCTTC.

This chain joins TRBV15 and TRBJ2-1; 9 bases fit TRBD1. J lost 8 bases, V lost 3 bases, and 8 bases had no gene match. The length of the CDR3 is 15 residues. Germline V lookup: CDR1 LNHNV, CDR2 YYDKDF (reference sequence). The CDR3 coding sequence is TGTGCCACCAGCAGTCCCCGGGACAGGGTCGATGAGCAGTTCTTC. Translation: CATSSPRDRVDEQFF.

In this sample, this clone turned up a few times. The rearrangement links TRBV5-1 to TRBJ2-7; perhaps TRBD2 as D (6 bases). This CDR3 comprises 14 residues. Germline CDR1 and CDR2: SGHRS and YFSETQ. Trimming removed 3 bases from V and 1 base from J, with 11 bases in between. The CDR3 loop reads CASSSRLESYEQYF. CDR3 in DNA: TGCGCCAGCAGCTCGAGACTAGAATCCTACGAGCAGTACTTC.

This clone has just one count. This chain connects TRBV15 to TRBJ2-7; 8 positions agree with TRBD2. Unmatched junction bases numbered 5, after V lost 0 bases and J lost 4 bases. From germline, CDR1 is LNHNV and CDR2 YYDKDF (reference sequence). This CDR3 is 15 amino acids long. The CDR3 DNA reads as TGTGCCACCAGCAGAGATATTGGGACTAGTTACGAGCAGTACTTC. This gives the protein CATSRDIGTSYEQYF. The whole variable domain, filled in from reference TRBV15 and TRBJ2-7, reads DAMVIQNPRYQVTQFGKPVTLSCSQTLNHNVMYWYQQKSSQAPKLLFHYYDKDFNNEADTPDNFQSRRPNTSFCFLDIRSPGLGDTAMYLCATSRDIGTSYEQYFGPGTRLTVT.

The chain has TRBV5-5 and TRBJ1-4; D uncertain. Trimming shortened V by 3 bases and J by 0 bases, and 12 bases separated the two germline ends. Germline lookup yields CDR1 SGHKS and CDR2 YYEKEE (reference sequence). The CDR3 has 16 amino acids. The DNA of the CDR3 is TGTGCCAGCAGCTGGACCGACCCTGCAACTAATGAAAAACTGTTTTTT. Its protein is CASSWTDPATNEKLFF.

Here the CDR3 reads CASSLKGFRQTLNEQYF. The CDR3 nucleotides read TGTGCCAGCAGCTTAAAAGGCTTCCGACAGACCCTCAACGAGCAGTACTTC. The chain uses TRBV13 and TRBJ2-7, with a possible D match to TRBD1 (5 bases). The CDR3 contains 17 residues. V was trimmed by 2 bases and J by 5 bases, leaving 22 bases between them. Germline CDR1 is PRHDT and CDR2 is FYEKMQ (reference sequence).

The CDR3 DNA follows: TGTGCCAGCAGCAGATCAGGATACAATGAGCAGTTCTTC. This translates into CASSRSGYNEQFF. V gene TRBV2 combines with J gene TRBJ2-1, with unresolved D. The CDR3 contains 13 residues. Germline V CDR1 and CDR2: SNHLY, FYNNEI. The ends were cut back, 6 bases at V and 4 bases at J, with 10 bases in the middle.

The genes are TRBV9 and TRBJ2-5; 9 nucleotides match TRBD1. The trim removed 4 bases at V and 5 bases at J, leaving 3 bases unmatched. Germline lookup yields CDR1 SGDLS and CDR2 YYNGEE. The CDR3 has 13 amino acids. In DNA, the CDR3 is TGTGCCAGCAGCACCGGGACAGGGGAGACCCAGTACTTC. As protein: CASSTGTGETQYF.

The gene calls are TRBV28 and TRBJ1-2; a weak D match, TRBD1 (5 bases). The CDR3 runs to 18 residues. Deletions cut 4 bases from V and 5 bases from J, with 26 bases between. The germline gives CDR1 MDHEN, CDR2 SYDVKM. CDR3 residues: CASSSPGLRNSPGYGYTF. CDR3 DNA sequence: TGTGCCAGCAGTTCCCCGGGACTAAGGAATTCTCCGGGATATGGCTACACCTTC.

This clone was seen once. The chain is built from TRBV5-4 and TRBJ1-1, with 7 bases matching TRBD1. With 4 bases clipped from V and 1 base from J, the junction kept 7 bases outside the gene matches. This CDR3 has 15 amino acids. The germline V gene has CDR1 SGHNT and CDR2 YYREEE (reference sequence). The CDR3 is CASSPQRGQNTEAFF. The DNA for the CDR3 is TGTGCCAGCAGCCCACAAAGGGGGCAGAACACTGAAGCTTTCTTT.

This clone was counted at least ten times. This rearrangement joins TRBV2 to TRBJ2-3; perhaps TRBD2 as D (6 bases). Germline CDR1 reads SNHLY; CDR2 reads FYNNEI. This CDR3 is 13 amino acids long. Trimming cost V 7 bases and J 2 bases, with 10 bases left between them. The CDR3 here is CASTQRVTDTQYF. CDR3 coding DNA: TGTGCCAGCACGCAGCGGGTCACAGATACGCAGTATTTT.

The chain is built from TRBV7-3 and TRBJ2-1; D is undetermined. The germline CDR1 and CDR2 sequences are SGHTA and FQGTGA. The V and J ends lost 2 bases and 2 bases respectively, with 4 bases between them. The CDR3 length is 13 residues. The CDR3 nucleotides read TGTGCCAGCAGCTTACAACCCTACAATGAGCAGTTCTTC. As protein: CASSLQPYNEQFF.

The V gene is TRBV28, the J gene TRBJ2-4; TRBD1 agrees at 7 bases. The CDR3 length is 15 residues. Germline loops: CDR1 MDHEN, CDR2 SYDVKM. Unmatched junction bases numbered 2, after V lost 2 bases and J lost 1 base. The CDR3 sequence: CASSLTGVAKNIQYF. DNA for the CDR3: TGTGCCAGCAGTTTAACAGGGGTGGCCAAAAACATTCAGTACTTC.

J is TRBJ1-6 and V is TRBV11-2; D is perhaps TRBD1 (5 bases). The CDR3 is 14 residues long. Trimming removed 2 bases at V and 8 bases at J, with 10 bases between. Germline V gives CDR1 SGHAT, CDR2 FQNNGV. CDR3 in amino acids: CASSLMRGDSPLHF. In DNA form, the CDR3 reads TGTGCCAGCAGCTTAATGCGAGGGGATTCACCCCTCCACTTT. Variable domain in full (rest from reference TRBV11-2 and TRBJ1-6): EAGVAQSPRYKIIEKRQSVAFWCNPISGHATLYWYQQILGQGPKLLIQFQNNGVVDDSQLPKDRFSAERLKGVDSTLKIQPAKLEDSAVYLCASSLMRGDSPLHFGNGTRLTVT.

V is TRBV5-4 and J is TRBJ2-2, with D perhaps being TRBD1 or TRBD2 (5 bases each). This CDR3 is 16 amino acids long. Trimming stripped 0 bases from V and 4 bases from J, with 13 bases between. Germline assignment: CDR1 SGHNT and CDR2 YYREEE (reference sequence). The CDR3 region is CASSLASGARTGELFF. CDR3 nucleotides: TGTGCCAGCAGCTTGGCTTCCGGGGCGCGCACCGGGGAGCTGTTTTTT.

V usage is TRBV6-6 and J usage is TRBJ2-2; TRBD1 aligns across 9 bases. Per germline, CDR1 MNHNY and CDR2 SVGAGI (reference sequence). V lost 2 bases to trimming and J lost 0 bases; unmatched junction nucleotides: 1. The CDR3 length is 16 residues. DNA of the CDR3: TGTGCCAGCAGTTACGGGACAGGGCCGAACACCGGGGAGCTGTTTTTT. Amino acid sequence: CASSYGTGPNTGELFF.

The J gene is TRBJ2-4, the V gene TRBV2; D perhaps matches TRBD1 (6 bases). V lost 3 bases, J lost 3 bases, and 9 bases lay in between. This CDR3 has 14 residues. Germline V gene data show CDR1 as SNHLY and CDR2 as FYNNEI. CDR3 in DNA: TGTGCCAGCAGTGAGCAGGGGCGCAAAAACATTCAGTACTTC. It is translated as CASSEQGRKNIQYF.

This clone was observed once. The chain recombines TRBV5-8 with TRBJ1-6, with unresolved D. The V gene's germline CDR1 is SGHTS and CDR2 YDEGEE. V lost 1 base and J 5 bases, leaving 7 bases between the germline ends. The CDR3 has 14 residues. The CDR3 nucleotides read TGTGCCAGCAGCTTGTGGGCCCATAATTCACCCCTCCACTTT. Protein sequence: CASSLWAHNSPLHF.

CDR3 protein: CASSNSGRFNYEQYF. CDR3 DNA sequence: TGTGCCAGCAGCAATAGCGGGAGGTTTAACTACGAGCAGTACTTC. V and J are TRBV3-1 (or the pseudogene TRBV3-2) and TRBJ2-7; the match to TRBD2 covers 10 bases. Germline loops: CDR1 LGHDT, CDR2 YNNKEL (reference sequence). V shed 5 bases, J shed 3 bases, and the junction held 7 bases outside the gene matches. The CDR3 loop spans 15 amino acids.

The chain carries TRBV24-1 and TRBJ2-1, with D perhaps matching TRBD2 (7 bases). V shed 4 bases and J shed 14 bases, with 20 bases lying between them. Germline V gene lookup returns CDR1 KGHDR and CDR2 SFDVKD. This CDR3 comprises 14 residues. CDR3 sequence reads: CATSDPGGREDKFF. In nucleotides, the CDR3 is TGTGCCACCAGTGACCCCGGGGGGCGAGAAGACAAGTTCTTC.

V usage is TRBV11-2 and J usage is TRBJ1-2; TRBD1 matches at 10 bases. The CDR3 is 13 amino acids. Germline-derived CDR1 and CDR2 are SGHAT and FQNNGV. J gave up 7 bases and V 5 bases, and 4 bases lay outside the gene matches. CDR3 sequence (DNA): TGTGCCAGCAGCGTTGGACAGGGGGGTGGCTACACCTTC. Translation: CASSVGQGGGYTF.

The rearrangement joins TRBV7-9 to TRBJ2-7; 12 bases agree with TRBD1. The CDR3 consists of 15 residues. V dropped 5 bases and J dropped 5; count of bases not matched to a gene: 7. In germline, CDR1 is SEHNR, CDR2 FQNEAQ (reference sequence). CDR3 nucleotides: TGTGCCAGCAGCCCGAGGGGGACAGGGGGCCACGAGCAGTACTTC. Its protein is CASSPRGTGGHEQYF.

The chain carries TRBV5-4 and TRBJ1-4; unclear D gene. V lost 4 bases and J 5 bases, leaving 9 bases between the germline ends. This CDR3 is 13 amino acids long. Germline V gives CDR1 SGHNT, CDR2 YYREEE (reference sequence). The CDR3 bases are TGTGCCAGCAGCCAGGAAGACAATGAAAAACTGTTTTTT. Amino acids: CASSQEDNEKLFF.

The genes are TRBV5-4 and TRBJ2-3; perhaps TRBD2 as D (6 bases). There are 15 residues in the CDR3. V gave up 4 bases and J gave up 2 bases, with 14 bases separating them. The V gene's germline CDR1 is SGHNT and CDR2 YYREEE (reference sequence). CDR3 sequence (DNA): TGTGCCAGCAGCCGAAGGGACTTACCCACAGATACGCAGTATTTT. It translates to CASSRRDLPTDTQYF.